This T cell receptor (beta chain) was captured by sequencing in a study of lymphopenia after photon versus proton radiotherapy. Findings and limits, study-wide: A bigger post-nadir fall in TCR diversity correlated inversely with survival time in deceased patients. Photon-treated patients lost naive T cells and TCR diversity; proton-treated stayed stable. Better survival with proton therapy was suggested as possible, not demonstrated. Post-nadir diversity loss with photons came from oligoclonal expansion, particularly CD8+ Temra cells.

Trimming shortened V by 3 bases and J by 5 bases, and 7 bases separated the two germline ends. Germline V gene data show CDR1 as KGHSH and CDR2 as LQKENI. The CDR3 contains 12 residues. This table comes from immunoSEQ multiplex PCR, and its TCRdb copy is limited to in-frame clones, with some not included. The sample records approximately 80,000 clones, about 86% being singletons. Details on this clone: Its antigen is unidentified. This CDR3 is also generated by other DNA sequences in the sample.

The sequence derives from a man in his sixties with pancreatic cancer. The chain has TRBV18 and TRBJ1-1, with D perhaps matching TRBD1 (5 bases). Sequencing was performed on peripheral blood, taken from a patient treated with proton-based radiotherapy. CDR3 protein: CASSPQGTEAFF. For the CDR3, the DNA is TGTGCCAGCTCACCTCAGGGAACTGAAGCTTTCTTT.